This TCR beta chain was documented in a study of T cell clonotyping in hematopoietic cell transplantation. Points from the study as a whole: No sorting was done, leaving CD4 and CD8 contributions mixed.

With regard to this clone: The antigen remains undetermined. At one end the junction does not follow the germline gene, possibly because of a read error.

The CDR3 consists of 19 residues. CDR1 and CDR2 (germline): ENHRY, SYGVKD. Sequencing was performed with immunoSEQ multiplex PCR; in TCRdb, only in-frame clones are kept and a portion is missing. The sample gives approximately 41,000 clones, approximately 95% of which show up once; 0.85% to 1% is in the top ten. V is TRBV10-3 and J is TRBJ2-6; 9 bases map to TRBD1. The clonotype was recovered from a man aged 25-40 years in good health. Some clones in this sample may be carry-over from other donors' samples. Input material: peripheral blood mononuclear cells. CDR3 in DNA: TGTGTCATCAGTGACGGGACAGGGAAACGGTTTACTGGGGCCAACGTCCTGACTTTC. Residues: CVISDGTGKRFTGANVLTF.